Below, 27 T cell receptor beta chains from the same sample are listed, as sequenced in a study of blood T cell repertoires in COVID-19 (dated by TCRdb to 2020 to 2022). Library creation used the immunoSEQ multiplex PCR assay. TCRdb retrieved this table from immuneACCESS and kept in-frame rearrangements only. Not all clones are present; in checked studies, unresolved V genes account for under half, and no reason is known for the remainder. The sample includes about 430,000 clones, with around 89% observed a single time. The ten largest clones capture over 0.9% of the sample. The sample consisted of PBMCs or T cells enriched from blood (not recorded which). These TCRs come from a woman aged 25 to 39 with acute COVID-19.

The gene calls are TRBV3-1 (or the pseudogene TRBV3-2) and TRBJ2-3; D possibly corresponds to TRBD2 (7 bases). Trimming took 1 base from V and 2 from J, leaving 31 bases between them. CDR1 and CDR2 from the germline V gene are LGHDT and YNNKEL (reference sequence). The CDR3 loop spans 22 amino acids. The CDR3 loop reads CASSQGHDWRGPLLQITDTQYF. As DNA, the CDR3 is TGTGCCAGCAGCCAAGGCCACGACTGGCGGGGGCCGCTACTGCAAATCACAGATACGCAGTATTTT.

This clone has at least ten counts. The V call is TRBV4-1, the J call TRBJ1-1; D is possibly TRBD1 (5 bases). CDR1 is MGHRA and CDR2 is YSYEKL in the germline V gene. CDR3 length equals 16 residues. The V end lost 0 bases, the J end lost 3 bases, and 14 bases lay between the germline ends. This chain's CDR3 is CASSQDQGEGDTEAFF. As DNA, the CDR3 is TGCGCCAGCAGCCAAGATCAAGGGGAGGGTGACACTGAAGCTTTCTTT.

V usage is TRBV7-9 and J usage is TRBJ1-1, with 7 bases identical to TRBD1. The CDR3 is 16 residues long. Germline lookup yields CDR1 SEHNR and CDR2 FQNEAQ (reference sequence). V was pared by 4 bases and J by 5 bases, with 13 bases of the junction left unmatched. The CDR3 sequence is CASSSYRDREVTEAFF. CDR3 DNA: TGTGCCAGCAGCTCCTACCGCGACAGGGAAGTTACTGAAGCTTTCTTT.

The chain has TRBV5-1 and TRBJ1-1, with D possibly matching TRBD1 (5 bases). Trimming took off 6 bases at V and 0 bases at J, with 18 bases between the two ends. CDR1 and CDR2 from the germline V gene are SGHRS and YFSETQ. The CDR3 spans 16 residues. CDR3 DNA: TGCGCCAGCAAGGGGAGGTCGTCGTTCATGAACACTGAAGCTTTCTTT. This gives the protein CASKGRSSFMNTEAFF.

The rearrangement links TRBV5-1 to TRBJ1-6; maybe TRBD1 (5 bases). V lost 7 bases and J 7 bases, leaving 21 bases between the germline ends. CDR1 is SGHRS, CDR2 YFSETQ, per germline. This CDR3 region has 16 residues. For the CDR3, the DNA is TGCGCCAGCCAGCAAAGTAGGGGTGGCCGGAATTCACCCCTCCACTTT. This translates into CASQQSRGGRNSPLHF. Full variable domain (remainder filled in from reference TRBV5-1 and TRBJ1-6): KAGVTQTPRYLIKTRGQQVTLSCSPISGHRSVSWYQQTPGQGLQFLFEYFSETQRNKGNFPGRFSGRQFSNSRSEMNVSTLELGDSALYLCASQQSRGGRNSPLHFGNGTRLTVT.

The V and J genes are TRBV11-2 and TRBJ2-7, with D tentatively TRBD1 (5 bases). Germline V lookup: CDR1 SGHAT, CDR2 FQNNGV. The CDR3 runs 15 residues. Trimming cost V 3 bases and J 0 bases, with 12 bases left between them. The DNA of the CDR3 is TGTGCCAGCAGCTTCCCAGGGTTAAGCTCCTACGAGCAGTACTTC. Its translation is CASSFPGLSSYEQYF.

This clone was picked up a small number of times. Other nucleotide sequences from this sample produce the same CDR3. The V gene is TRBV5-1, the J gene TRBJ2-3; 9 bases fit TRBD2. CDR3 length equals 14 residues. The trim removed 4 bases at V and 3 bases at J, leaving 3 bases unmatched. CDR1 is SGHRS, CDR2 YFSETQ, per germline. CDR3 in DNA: TGCGCCAGCAGCCCGGCGGGGGGGACAGATACGCAGTATTTT. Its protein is CASSPAGGTDTQYF. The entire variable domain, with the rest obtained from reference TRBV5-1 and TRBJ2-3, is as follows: KAGVTQTPRYLIKTRGQQVTLSCSPISGHRSVSWYQQTPGQGLQFLFEYFSETQRNKGNFPGRFSGRQFSNSRSEMNVSTLELGDSALYLCASSPAGGTDTQYFGPGTRLTVL.

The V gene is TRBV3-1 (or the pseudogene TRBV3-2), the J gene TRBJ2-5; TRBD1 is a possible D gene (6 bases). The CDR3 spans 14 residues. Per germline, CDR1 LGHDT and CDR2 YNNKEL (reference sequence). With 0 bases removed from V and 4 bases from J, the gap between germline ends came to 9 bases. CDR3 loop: CASSQEAGVETQYF. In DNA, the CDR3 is TGTGCCAGCAGCCAAGAGGCAGGGGTAGAGACCCAGTACTTC.

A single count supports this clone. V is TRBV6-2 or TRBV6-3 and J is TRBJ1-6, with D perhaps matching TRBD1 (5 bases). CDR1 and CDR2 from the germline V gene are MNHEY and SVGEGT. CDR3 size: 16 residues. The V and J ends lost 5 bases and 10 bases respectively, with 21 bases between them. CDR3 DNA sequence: TGTGCCAGCAGTCCCCCTGGGGCTCGGTTAGGATCACCCCTCCACTTT. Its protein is CASSPPGARLGSPLHF.

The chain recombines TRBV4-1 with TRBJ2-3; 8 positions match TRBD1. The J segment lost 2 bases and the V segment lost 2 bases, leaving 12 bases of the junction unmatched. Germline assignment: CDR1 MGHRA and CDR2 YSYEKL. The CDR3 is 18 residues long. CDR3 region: CASSQPRAGGRVTDTQYF. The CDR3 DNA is TGCGCCAGCAGCCAACCGCGAGCAGGGGGCCGAGTCACAGATACGCAGTATTTT.

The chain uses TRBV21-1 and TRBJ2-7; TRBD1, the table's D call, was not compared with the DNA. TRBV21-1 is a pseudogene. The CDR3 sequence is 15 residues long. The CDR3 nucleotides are TGTGCCAGCCATAAGACAGGGGGCCGCTCCTACGAGCAGTACTTC. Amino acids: CASHKTGGRSYEQYF.

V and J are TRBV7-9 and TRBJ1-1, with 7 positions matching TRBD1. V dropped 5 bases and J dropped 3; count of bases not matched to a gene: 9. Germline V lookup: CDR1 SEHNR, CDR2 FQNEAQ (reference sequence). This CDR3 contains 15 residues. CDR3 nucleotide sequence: TGTGCCAGCAGCATAAGTCTCGGACAGGACACTGAAGCTTTCTTT. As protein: CASSISLGQDTEAFF.

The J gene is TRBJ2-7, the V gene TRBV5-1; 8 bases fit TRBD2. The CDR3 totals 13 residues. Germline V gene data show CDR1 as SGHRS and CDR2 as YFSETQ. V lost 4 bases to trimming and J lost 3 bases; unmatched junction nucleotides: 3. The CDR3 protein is CASSPGGLYEQYF. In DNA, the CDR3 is TGCGCCAGCAGCCCGGGGGGGCTCTACGAGCAGTACTTC.

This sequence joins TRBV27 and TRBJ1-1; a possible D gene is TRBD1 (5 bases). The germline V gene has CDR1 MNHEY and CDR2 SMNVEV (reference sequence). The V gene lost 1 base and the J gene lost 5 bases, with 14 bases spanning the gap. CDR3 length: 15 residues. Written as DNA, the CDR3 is TGTGCCAGCAGTTTATACCCAGGGTTGGGTACTGAAGCTTTCTTT. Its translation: CASSLYPGLGTEAFF.

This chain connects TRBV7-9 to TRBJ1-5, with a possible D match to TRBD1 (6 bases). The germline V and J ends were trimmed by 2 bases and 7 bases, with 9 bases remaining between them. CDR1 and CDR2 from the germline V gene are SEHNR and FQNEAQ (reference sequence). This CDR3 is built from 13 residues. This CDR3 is CASSLNRDQPQHF. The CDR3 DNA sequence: TGTGCCAGCAGCTTAAACAGGGACCAGCCCCAGCATTTT. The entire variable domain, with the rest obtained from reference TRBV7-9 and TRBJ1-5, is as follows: DTGVSQNPRHKITKRGQNVTFRCDPISEHNRLYWYRQTLGQGPEFLTYFQNEAQLEKSRLLSDRFSAERPKGSFSTLEIQRTEQGDSAMYLCASSLNRDQPQHFGDGTRLSIL.

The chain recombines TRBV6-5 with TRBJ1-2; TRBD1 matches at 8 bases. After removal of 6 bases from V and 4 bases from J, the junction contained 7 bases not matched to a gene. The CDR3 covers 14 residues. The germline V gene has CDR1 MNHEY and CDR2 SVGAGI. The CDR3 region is CASSPGGRGYGYTF. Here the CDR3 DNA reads TGTGCCAGCAGCCCAGGGGGCAGGGGCTATGGCTACACCTTC.

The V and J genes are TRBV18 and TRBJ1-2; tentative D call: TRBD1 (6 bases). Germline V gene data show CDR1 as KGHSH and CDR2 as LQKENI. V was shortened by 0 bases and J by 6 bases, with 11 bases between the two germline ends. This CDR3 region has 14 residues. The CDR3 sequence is CASSPPHRADGYTF. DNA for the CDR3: TGTGCCAGCTCACCACCTCACAGGGCCGATGGCTACACCTTC.

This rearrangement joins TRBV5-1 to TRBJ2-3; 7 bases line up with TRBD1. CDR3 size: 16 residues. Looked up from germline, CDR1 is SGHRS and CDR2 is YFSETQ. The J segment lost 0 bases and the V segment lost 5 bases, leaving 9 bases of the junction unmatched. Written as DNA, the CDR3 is TGCGCCAGCAGTATTGGGACAGCCTCTAGCACAGATACGCAGTATTTT. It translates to CASSIGTASSTDTQYF. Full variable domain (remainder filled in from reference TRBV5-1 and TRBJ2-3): KAGVTQTPRYLIKTRGQQVTLSCSPISGHRSVSWYQQTPGQGLQFLFEYFSETQRNKGNFPGRFSGRQFSNSRSEMNVSTLELGDSALYLCASSIGTASSTDTQYFGPGTRLTVL.

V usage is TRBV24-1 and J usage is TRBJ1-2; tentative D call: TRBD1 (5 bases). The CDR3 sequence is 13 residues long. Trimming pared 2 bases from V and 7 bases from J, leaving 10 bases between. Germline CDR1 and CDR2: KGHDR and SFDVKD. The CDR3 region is CATSDWRGGGYTF. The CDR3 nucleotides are TGTGCCACCAGTGATTGGAGGGGAGGTGGCTACACCTTC.

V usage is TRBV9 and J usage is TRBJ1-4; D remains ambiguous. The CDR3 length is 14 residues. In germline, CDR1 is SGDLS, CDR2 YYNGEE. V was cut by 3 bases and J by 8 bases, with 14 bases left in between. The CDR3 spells CASSGRAAGEKLFF. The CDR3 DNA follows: TGTGCCAGCAGCGGCCGCGCGGCGGGCGAAAAACTGTTTTTT.

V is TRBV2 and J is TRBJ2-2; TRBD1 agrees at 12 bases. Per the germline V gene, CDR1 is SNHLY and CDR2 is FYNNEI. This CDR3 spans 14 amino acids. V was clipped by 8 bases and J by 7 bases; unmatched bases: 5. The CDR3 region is CASGGDRGRGELFF. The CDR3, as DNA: TGTGCCAGCGGGGGGGACAGGGGGCGCGGGGAGCTGTTTTTT.

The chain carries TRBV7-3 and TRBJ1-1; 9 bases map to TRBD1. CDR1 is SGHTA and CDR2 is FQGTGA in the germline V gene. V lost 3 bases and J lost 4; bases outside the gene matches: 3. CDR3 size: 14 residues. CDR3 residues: CASSLTGGGTEAFF. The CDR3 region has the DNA TGTGCCAGCAGCTTGACAGGGGGTGGCACTGAAGCTTTCTTT.

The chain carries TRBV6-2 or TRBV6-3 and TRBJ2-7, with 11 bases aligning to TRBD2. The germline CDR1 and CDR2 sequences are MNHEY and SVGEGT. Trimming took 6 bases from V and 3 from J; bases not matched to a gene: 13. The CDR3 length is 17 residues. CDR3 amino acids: CASSPVAGGPVGYEQYF. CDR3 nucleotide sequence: TGTGCCAGCAGCCCCGTAGCGGGGGGGCCGGTGGGCTACGAGCAGTACTTC.

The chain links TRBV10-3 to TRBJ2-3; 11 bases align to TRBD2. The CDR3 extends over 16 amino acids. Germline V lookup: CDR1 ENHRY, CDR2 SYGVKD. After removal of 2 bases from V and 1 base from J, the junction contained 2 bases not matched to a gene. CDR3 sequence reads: CAISETSGGRTDTQYF. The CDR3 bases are TGTGCCATCAGTGAGACTAGCGGGGGCCGCACAGATACGCAGTATTTT.

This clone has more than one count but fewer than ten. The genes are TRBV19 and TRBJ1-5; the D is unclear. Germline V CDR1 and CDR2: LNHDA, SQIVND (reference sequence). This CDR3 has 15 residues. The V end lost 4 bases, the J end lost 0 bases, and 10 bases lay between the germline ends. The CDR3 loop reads CASSSIRYSNQPQHF. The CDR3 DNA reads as TGTGCCAGTAGTAGCATCAGGTATAGCAATCAGCCCCAGCATTTT.

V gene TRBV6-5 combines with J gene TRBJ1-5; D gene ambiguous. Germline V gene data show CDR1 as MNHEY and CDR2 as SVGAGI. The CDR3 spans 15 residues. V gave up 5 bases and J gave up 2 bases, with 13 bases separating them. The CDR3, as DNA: TGTGCCAGCAGTCTAGGCTTCAGCGGCAATCAGCCCCAGCATTTT. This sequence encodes CASSLGFSGNQPQHF.

The CDR3 protein is CASSLEGQVYGYTF. The CDR3 DNA follows: TGTGCCAGCAGCTTGGAGGGACAGGTCTATGGCTACACCTTC. V is TRBV5-6 and J is TRBJ1-2, with 8 bases matching TRBD1. The CDR3 extends over 14 amino acids. Germline CDR1 and CDR2: SGHDT and YYEEEE. Germline trimming cut 0 bases from V and 4 bases from J; bases unmatched to any gene: 2.